These 10 T cell receptor beta chains were sequenced from one sample in a study of T-cell memory formation after mild COVID-19. TCRdb ran MiXCR on the 5' RACE reads and lists one entry per CDR3 protein. The table lists under 200,000 distinct CDR3 sequences, under 14% of them singletons, with about 3.5% in the top ten. The sequencing input was PBMCs or a T cell subset sorted from them (not recorded which). Receptor source: a man between 18 and 35 years old who had mild COVID-19 (a few samples of this study predate the infection). Cell type and time point are not known.

This clonotype was detected only once. The chain is built from TRBV4-3 and TRBJ1-4; D gene unclear. CDR1 and CDR2 (germline): LGHNA, YSLEER. V was cut by 1 base and J by 5 bases, with 8 bases left in between. The CDR3 length is 14 residues. The CDR3, as DNA: TGCGCCAGCAGCCAAGCCCCCGGAAATGAAAAACTGTTTTTT. This sequence encodes CASSQAPGNEKLFF.

The chain employs TRBV20-1 and TRBJ1-5, with TRBD1 matching 7 bases. Germline CDR1 reads DFQATT; CDR2 reads SNEGSKA (reference sequence). The length of the CDR3 is 14 residues. V lost 5 bases to trimming and J lost 0 bases; unmatched junction nucleotides: 4. The CDR3 nucleotides read TGCAGTGCTCAGGGGGAGAATAGCAATCAGCCCCAGCATTTT. Translated: CSAQGENSNQPQHF.

The chain recombines TRBV7-8 with TRBJ2-3, with 10 bases identical to TRBD2. The CDR3 has 15 residues. The trim removed 4 bases at V and 4 bases at J, leaving 5 bases unmatched. CDR1 and CDR2 (germline): SGHVS, FQNEAQ. The CDR3 is CASSSERGGADTQYF. The CDR3 DNA reads TGTGCCAGCAGCTCGGAGCGGGGGGGCGCAGATACGCAGTATTTT.

This clonotype was counted between two and nine times. CDR3 nucleotide sequence: TGTGCCAGCAGCCCACAGGGGGCGAAGACCCAGTACTTC. As protein: CASSPQGAKTQYF. This chain joins TRBV7-7 and TRBJ2-5, with 9 bases that match TRBD1. The CDR3 contains 13 residues. Losses at the gene ends were 5 bases for V and 6 bases for J; bases not matched to a gene: 4. Germline V CDR1 and CDR2: SSHAT, FNYEAQ (reference sequence).

The rearrangement joins TRBV7-2 to TRBJ1-6; D ambiguous. The germline gives CDR1 SGHTA, CDR2 FQGNSA. Trimming took 4 bases from V and 5 from J, leaving 9 bases between them. The CDR3 loop spans 14 amino acids. CDR3 protein: CASSSRIDNSPLHF. CDR3 nucleotide sequence: TGTGCCAGCAGCTCCCGGATCGATAATTCACCCCTCCACTTT.

This clonotype has at least ten counts. The chain has TRBV7-3 and TRBJ2-1; perhaps TRBD1 as D (5 bases). Trimming removed 4 bases from V and 6 bases from J, with 16 bases in between. CDR1 and CDR2 (germline): SGHTA, FQGTGA. This CDR3 is 15 amino acids long. The chain's CDR3 is CASSSRQGRINEQFF. In DNA form, the CDR3 reads TGTGCCAGCAGCTCCCGGCAGGGCAGAATCAATGAGCAGTTCTTC.

The J gene is TRBJ2-7, the V gene TRBV20-1; 9 bases are shared with TRBD1. Germline V CDR1 and CDR2: DFQATT, SNEGSKA (reference sequence). After removal of 3 bases from V and 4 bases from J, the junction contained 1 base not matched to a gene. The CDR3 has 12 amino acids. In nucleotides, the CDR3 is TGCAGTGCTAGCGACAGGGGGTACGAGCAGTACTTC. Its translation is CSASDRGYEQYF.

This clonotype was detected many times. The chain employs TRBV19 and TRBJ1-1; the D is unclear. Germline V gene data show CDR1 as LNHDA and CDR2 as SQIVND (reference sequence). There are 15 residues in the CDR3. Trimming removed 7 bases at V and 0 bases at J, with 15 bases between. CDR3: CASTRIGQMNTEAFF. The CDR3 DNA follows: TGTGCCAGTACCCGGATTGGGCAAATGAACACTGAAGCTTTCTTT.

As concerns this clonotype: One end of the junction does not line up with germline, which may come from a read error. This chain joins TRBV10-3 and TRBJ1-3; 7 bases line up with TRBD1. The germline gives CDR1 ENHRY, CDR2 SYGVKD. The length of the CDR3 is 14 residues. CDR3 amino acids: CAMGRDSSRNTIYF. Here the CDR3 DNA reads TGTGCCATGGGCCGGGACAGCTCTCGAAACACCATATATTTT.

V usage is TRBV12-3 or TRBV12-4 and J usage is TRBJ1-4, with 7 nucleotides matching TRBD1. CDR3 length: 13 amino acids. V shed 6 bases, J shed 10 bases, and the junction held 8 bases outside the gene matches. In DNA form, the CDR3 reads TGTGCCAGCAGGTCCACAGGGGTGCGAAAACTGTTTTTT. It yields the protein CASRSTGVRKLFF.